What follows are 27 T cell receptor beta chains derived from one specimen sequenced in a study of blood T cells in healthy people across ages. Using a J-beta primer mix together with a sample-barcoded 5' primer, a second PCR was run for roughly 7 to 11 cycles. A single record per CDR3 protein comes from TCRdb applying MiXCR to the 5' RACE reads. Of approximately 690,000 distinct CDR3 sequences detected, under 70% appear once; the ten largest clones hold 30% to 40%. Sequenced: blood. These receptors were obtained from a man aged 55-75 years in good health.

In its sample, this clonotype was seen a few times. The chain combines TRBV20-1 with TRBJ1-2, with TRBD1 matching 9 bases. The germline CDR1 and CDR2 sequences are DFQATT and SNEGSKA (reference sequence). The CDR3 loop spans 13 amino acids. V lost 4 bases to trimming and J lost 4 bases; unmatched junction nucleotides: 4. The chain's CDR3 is CSATTGQGYGYTF. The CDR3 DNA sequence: TGCAGTGCTACGACGGGACAGGGCTATGGCTACACCTTC.

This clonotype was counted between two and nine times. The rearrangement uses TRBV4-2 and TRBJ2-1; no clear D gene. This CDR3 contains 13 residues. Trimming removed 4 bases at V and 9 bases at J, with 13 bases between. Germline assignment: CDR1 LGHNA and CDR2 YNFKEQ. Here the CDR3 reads CASSRAEKVEQFF. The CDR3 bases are TGTGCCAGCAGCCGGGCTGAGAAGGTTGAGCAGTTCTTC.

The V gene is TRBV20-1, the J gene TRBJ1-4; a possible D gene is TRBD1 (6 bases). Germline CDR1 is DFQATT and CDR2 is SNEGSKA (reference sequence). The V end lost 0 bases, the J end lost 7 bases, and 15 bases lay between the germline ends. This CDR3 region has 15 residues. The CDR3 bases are TGCAGTGCTAGAGACGCACAGGGTCCCGGTGAAAAACTGTTTTTT. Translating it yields CSARDAQGPGEKLFF.

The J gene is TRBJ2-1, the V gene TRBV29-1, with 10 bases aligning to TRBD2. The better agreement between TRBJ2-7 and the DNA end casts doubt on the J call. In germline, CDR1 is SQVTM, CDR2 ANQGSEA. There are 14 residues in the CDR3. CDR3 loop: CSAELAGVYNEQYF. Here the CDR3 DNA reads TGCAGCGCCGAGCTAGCGGGGGTGTACAATGAGCAGTACTTC.

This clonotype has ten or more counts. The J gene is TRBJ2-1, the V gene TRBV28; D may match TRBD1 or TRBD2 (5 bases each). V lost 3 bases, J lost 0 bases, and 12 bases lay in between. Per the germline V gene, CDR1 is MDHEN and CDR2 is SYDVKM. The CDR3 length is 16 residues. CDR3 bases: TGTGCCAGCAGTTTGGTGGGTGGGGGCTCCTACAATGAGCAGTTCTTC. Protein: CASSLVGGGSYNEQFF.

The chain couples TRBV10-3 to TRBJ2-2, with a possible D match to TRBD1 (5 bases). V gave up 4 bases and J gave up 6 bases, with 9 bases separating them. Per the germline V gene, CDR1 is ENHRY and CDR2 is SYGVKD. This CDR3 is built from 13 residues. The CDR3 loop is CAISVSGSGELFF. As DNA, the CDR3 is TGTGCCATCAGTGTATCAGGGTCCGGGGAGCTGTTTTTT.

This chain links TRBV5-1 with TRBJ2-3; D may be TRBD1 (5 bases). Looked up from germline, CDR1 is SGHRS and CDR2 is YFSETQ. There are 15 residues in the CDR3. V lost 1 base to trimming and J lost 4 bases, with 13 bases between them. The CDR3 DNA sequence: TGCGCCAGCAGCTTGTTACCCCTAGGGGCAGATACGCAGTATTTT. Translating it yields CASSLLPLGADTQYF.

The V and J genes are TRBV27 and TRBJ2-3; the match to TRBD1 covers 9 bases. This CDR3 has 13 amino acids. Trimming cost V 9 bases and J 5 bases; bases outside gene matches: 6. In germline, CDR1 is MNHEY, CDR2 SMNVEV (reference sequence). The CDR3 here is CASKQGAVDTQYF. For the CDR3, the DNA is TGTGCCAGTAAACAGGGGGCGGTAGATACGCAGTATTTT.

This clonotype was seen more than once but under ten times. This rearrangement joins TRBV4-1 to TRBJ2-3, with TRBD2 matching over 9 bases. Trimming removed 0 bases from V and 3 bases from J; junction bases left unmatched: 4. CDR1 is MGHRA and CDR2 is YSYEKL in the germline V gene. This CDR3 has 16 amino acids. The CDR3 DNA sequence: TGCGCCAGCAGCCAAGAGCCCAGCGGGGGGACAGATACGCAGTATTTT. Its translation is CASSQEPSGGTDTQYF.

The CDR3 is CSASVSDRDYGYTF. The DNA for the CDR3 is TGCAGTGCTAGTGTGTCGGACAGGGACTATGGCTACACCTTC. The rearrangement uses TRBV20-1 and TRBJ1-2; 8 bases fit TRBD1. In germline, CDR1 is DFQATT, CDR2 SNEGSKA (reference sequence). After removal of 3 bases from V and 3 bases from J, the junction contained 6 bases not matched to a gene. The CDR3 is 14 residues long.

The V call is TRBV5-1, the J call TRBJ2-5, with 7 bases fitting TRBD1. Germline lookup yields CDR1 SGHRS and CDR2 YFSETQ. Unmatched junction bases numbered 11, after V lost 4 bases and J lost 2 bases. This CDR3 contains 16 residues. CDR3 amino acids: CASSPRTGLGQETQYF. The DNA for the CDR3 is TGCGCCAGCAGCCCCCGGACAGGATTGGGACAAGAGACCCAGTACTTC.

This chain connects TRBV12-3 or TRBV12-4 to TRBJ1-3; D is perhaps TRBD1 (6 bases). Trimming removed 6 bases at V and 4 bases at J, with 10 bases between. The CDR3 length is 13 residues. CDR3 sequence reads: CASSWDKGNTIYF. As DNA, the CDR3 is TGTGCCAGCAGCTGGGACAAAGGAAACACCATATATTTT.

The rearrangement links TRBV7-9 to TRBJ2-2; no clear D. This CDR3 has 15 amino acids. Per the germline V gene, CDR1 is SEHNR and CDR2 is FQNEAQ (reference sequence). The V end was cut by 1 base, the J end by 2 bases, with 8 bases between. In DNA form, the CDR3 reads TGTGCCAGCAGCTTAGGTCGCAGTAACACCGGGGAGCTGTTTTTT. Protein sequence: CASSLGRSNTGELFF.

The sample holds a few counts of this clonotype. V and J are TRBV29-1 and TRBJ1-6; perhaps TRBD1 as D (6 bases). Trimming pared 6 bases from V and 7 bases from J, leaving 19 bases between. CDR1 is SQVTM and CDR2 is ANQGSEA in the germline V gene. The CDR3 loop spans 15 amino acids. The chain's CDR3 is CSVREGGQRNSPLHF. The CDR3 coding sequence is TGCAGCGTCCGAGAGGGGGGGCAGAGGAATTCACCCCTCCACTTT.

CDR3 coding DNA: TGCAGTGCTAGGGGGCTAGCGGGTGCGTACCAAGAGACCCAGTACTTC. Translating gives CSARGLAGAYQETQYF. The chain links TRBV20-1 to TRBJ2-5, with TRBD2 identical over 8 bases. This CDR3 spans 16 amino acids. Germline loops: CDR1 DFQATT, CDR2 SNEGSKA (reference sequence). V lost 3 bases to trimming and J lost 0 bases; unmatched junction nucleotides: 9.

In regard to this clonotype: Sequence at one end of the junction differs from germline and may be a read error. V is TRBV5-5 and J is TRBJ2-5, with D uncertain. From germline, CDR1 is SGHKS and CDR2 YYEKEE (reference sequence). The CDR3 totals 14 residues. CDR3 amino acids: CAGSTLSAQETQYF. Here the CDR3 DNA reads TGTGCCGGCAGCACCCTATCGGCCCAAGAGACCCAGTACTTC. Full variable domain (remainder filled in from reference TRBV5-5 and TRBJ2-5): DAGVTQSPTHLIKTRGQQVTLRCSPISGHKSVSWYQQVLGQGPQFIFQYYEKEERGRGNFPDRFSARQFPNYSSELNVNALLLGDSALYLCAGSTLSAQETQYFGPGTRLLVL.

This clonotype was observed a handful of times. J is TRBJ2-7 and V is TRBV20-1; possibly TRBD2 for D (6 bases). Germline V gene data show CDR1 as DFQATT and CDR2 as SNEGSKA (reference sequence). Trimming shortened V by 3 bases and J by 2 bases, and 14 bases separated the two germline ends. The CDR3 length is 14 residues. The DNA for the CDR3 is TGCAGTGCTAGCGGCGGGATAGGTGCCTACGAGCAGTACTTC. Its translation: CSASGGIGAYEQYF.

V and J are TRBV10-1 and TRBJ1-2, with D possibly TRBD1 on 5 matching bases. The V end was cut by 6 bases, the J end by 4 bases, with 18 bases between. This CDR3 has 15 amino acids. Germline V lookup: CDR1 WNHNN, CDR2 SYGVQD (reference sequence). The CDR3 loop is CASSRQKDPRYGYTF. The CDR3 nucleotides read TGCGCCAGCAGCCGACAGAAAGATCCTCGCTATGGCTACACCTTC.

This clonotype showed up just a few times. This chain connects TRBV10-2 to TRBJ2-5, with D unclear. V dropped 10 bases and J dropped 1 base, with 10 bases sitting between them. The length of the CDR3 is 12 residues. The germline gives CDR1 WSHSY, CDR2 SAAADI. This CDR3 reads CATRHSQETQYF. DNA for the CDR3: TGCGCCACCCGGCACAGCCAAGAGACCCAGTACTTC.

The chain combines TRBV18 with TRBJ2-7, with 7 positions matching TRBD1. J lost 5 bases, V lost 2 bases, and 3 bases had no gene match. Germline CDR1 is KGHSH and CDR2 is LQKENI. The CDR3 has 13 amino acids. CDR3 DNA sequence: TGTGCCAGCTCACCAAGTGACAGGGACGAGCAGTACTTC. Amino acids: CASSPSDRDEQYF.

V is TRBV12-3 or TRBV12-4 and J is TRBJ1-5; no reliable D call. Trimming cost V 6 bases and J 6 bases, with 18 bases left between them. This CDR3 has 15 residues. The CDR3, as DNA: TGTGCCAGCAGCGCCGGCCCAACCAGCGGTCAGCCCCAGCATTTT. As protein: CASSAGPTSGQPQHF.

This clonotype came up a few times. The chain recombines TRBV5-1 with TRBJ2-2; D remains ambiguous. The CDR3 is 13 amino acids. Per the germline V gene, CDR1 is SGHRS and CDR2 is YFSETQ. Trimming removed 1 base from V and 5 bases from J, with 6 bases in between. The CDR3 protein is CASSLSRTGELFF. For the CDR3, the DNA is TGCGCCAGCAGCTTGAGCCGAACCGGGGAGCTGTTTTTT.

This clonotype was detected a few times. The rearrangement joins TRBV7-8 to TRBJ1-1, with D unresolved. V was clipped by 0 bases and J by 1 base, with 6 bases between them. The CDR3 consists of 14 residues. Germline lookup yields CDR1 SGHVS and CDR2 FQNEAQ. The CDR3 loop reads CASSLALRNTEAFF. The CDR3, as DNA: TGTGCCAGCAGCTTAGCCCTGAGGAACACTGAAGCTTTCTTT.

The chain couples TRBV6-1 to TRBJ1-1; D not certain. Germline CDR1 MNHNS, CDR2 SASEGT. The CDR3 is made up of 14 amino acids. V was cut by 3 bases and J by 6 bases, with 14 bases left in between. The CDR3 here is CASSELGLSAEAFF. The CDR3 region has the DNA TGTGCCAGCAGTGAGCTGGGCCTATCGGCTGAAGCTTTCTTT.

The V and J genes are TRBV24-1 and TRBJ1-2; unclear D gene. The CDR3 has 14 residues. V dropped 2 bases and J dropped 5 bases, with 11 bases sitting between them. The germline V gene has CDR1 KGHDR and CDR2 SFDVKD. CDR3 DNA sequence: TGTGCCACCAGTGATTCGAGCCAGTCGTATGGCTACACCTTC. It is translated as CATSDSSQSYGYTF.

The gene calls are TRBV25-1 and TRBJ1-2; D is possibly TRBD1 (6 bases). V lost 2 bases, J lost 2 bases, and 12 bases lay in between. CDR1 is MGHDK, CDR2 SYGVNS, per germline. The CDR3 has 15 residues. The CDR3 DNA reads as TGTGCCAGCAGTGAAGGATGGGGGGCCAACTATGGCTACACCTTC. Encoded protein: CASSEGWGANYGYTF.

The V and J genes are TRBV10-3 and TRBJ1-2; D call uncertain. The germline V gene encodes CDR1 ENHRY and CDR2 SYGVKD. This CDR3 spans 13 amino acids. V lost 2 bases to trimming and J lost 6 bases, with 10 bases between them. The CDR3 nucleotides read TGTGCCATCAGTGAGACGAACGCCGATGGCTACACCTTC. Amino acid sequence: CAISETNADGYTF.